The 21 T cell receptor beta chains given below trace back to one sample, sequenced in a study of human T cells and chemical hapten exposure. Each CDR3 protein gets one entry after TCRdb re-called the 5' RACE reads with MiXCR. The sample contains 110,000 or so distinct CDR3 sequences, around 20% of which appear only once. Total RNA was isolated from unfractionated whole blood. The receptor source for this set is a human donor in good health.

This rearrangement joins TRBV4-1 to TRBJ2-3; 11 nucleotides line up with TRBD2. The CDR3 has 17 residues. CDR1 and CDR2 (germline): MGHRA, YSYEKL. The V and J ends lost 0 bases and 6 bases, in that order; junction bases with no gene match: 8. This CDR3 reads CASSQDGLAGGLDTQYF. CDR3 sequence (DNA): TGCGCCAGCAGCCAAGACGGGCTAGCGGGAGGCCTGGATACGCAGTATTTT.

V usage is TRBV7-2 and J usage is TRBJ2-1; D might be TRBD1 (5 bases). The CDR3 is 14 residues long. The germline gives CDR1 SGHTA, CDR2 FQGNSA. V was pared by 4 bases and J by 7 bases, with 14 bases between. The CDR3 nucleotides read TGTGCCAGCAGCTCGTACAGGTATGGGAATGAGCAGTTCTTC. Translated, it gives CASSSYRYGNEQFF. The whole variable domain, remainder taken from reference TRBV7-2 and TRBJ2-1, is GAGVSQSPSNKVTEKGKDVELRCDPISGHTALYWYRQSLGQGLEFLIYFQGNSAPDKSGLPSDRFSAERTGGSVSTLTIQRTQQEDSAVYLCASSSYRYGNEQFFGPGTRLTVL.

The sample holds a few counts of this clonotype. The chain has TRBV6-4 and TRBJ2-1; TRBD2 matches at 9 bases. This CDR3 spans 14 amino acids. V trimming: 3 bases; J trimming: 7 bases; junction bases outside the gene matches: 4. In germline, CDR1 is MRHNA, CDR2 SNTAGT. For the CDR3, the DNA is TGTGCCAGCAGTGAACTAGCGGGCAGTAATGAGCAGTTCTTC. Amino acids: CASSELAGSNEQFF.

The gene calls are TRBV28 and TRBJ2-7; the D call may be TRBD1 or TRBD2 (5 bases each). The germline V gene has CDR1 MDHEN and CDR2 SYDVKM. Trimming shortened V by 7 bases and J by 4 bases, and 17 bases separated the two germline ends. The CDR3 sequence is 14 residues long. CDR3 bases: TGTGCCAGCACAACCTCTGGGGGTTGGTACGAGCAGTACTTC. It specifies CASTTSGGWYEQYF.

This clonotype has just a few counts. This CDR3 is CSVAGTASSYEQYF. In nucleotides, the CDR3 is TGCAGCGTTGCTGGGACGGCGAGCTCCTACGAGCAGTACTTC. The chain links TRBV29-1 to TRBJ2-7; D tentatively fits TRBD1 or TRBD2 (5 bases each). CDR1 and CDR2 (germline): SQVTM, ANQGSEA. The CDR3 spans 14 residues. The V end was cut by 4 bases, the J end by 0 bases, with 13 bases between.

As for this clonotype: A read error is possible here, since a much larger clone lies one base away. The chain has TRBV20-1 and TRBJ2-3; 8 bases line up with TRBD2. The CDR3 spans 15 residues. Germline-derived CDR1 and CDR2 are DFQATT and SNEGSKA (reference sequence). This chain's CDR3 is CSPSDPSGRTDTQYF. The CDR3 DNA reads as TGCAGTCCTAGCGATCCCAGCGGGAGAACAGATACGCAGTATTTT.

There are a few counts of this clonotype. This sequence joins TRBV5-1 and TRBJ2-3, with a tentative D call TRBD2 (7 bases). This CDR3 is built from 17 residues. The V gene lost 0 bases and the J gene lost 0 bases, with 14 bases spanning the gap. The germline V gene has CDR1 SGHRS and CDR2 YFSETQ. In DNA, the CDR3 is TGCGCCAGCAGCTTGGTTAGGGGGGGCACCAGCACAGATACGCAGTATTTT. This encodes CASSLVRGGTSTDTQYF.

V is TRBV5-1 and J is TRBJ1-1; D not certain. V was pared by 3 bases and J by 1 base, with 13 bases between. The germline CDR1 and CDR2 sequences are SGHRS and YFSETQ. CDR3 length: 15 residues. The CDR3 is CASSSHSNPNTEAFF. The CDR3 coding sequence is TGCGCCAGCAGCTCGCACTCCAACCCGAACACTGAAGCTTTCTTT. The full variable domain, rest sourced from reference TRBV5-1 and TRBJ1-1, is KAGVTQTPRYLIKTRGQQVTLSCSPISGHRSVSWYQQTPGQGLQFLFEYFSETQRNKGNFPGRFSGRQFSNSRSEMNVSTLELGDSALYLCASSSHSNPNTEAFFGQGTRLTVV.

A few counts support this clonotype. The genes are TRBV6-6 and TRBJ1-2; tentative D call: TRBD1 (6 bases). Per the germline V gene, CDR1 is MNHNY and CDR2 is SVGAGI (reference sequence). This CDR3 region has 14 residues. Trimming cost V 8 bases and J 3 bases, with 16 bases left between them. For the CDR3, the DNA is TGTGCCAGCCGCGGGAGGGCAGGGGACTATGGCTACACCTTC. Translated, it gives CASRGRAGDYGYTF.

The DNA of the CDR3 is TGTGCCAGCAGCCCGACAGAGAGAGCCTACGAGCAGTACTTC. As protein: CASSPTERAYEQYF. V gene TRBV7-9 combines with J gene TRBJ2-7; perhaps TRBD1 as D (5 bases). Between the trimmed V and J ends, which lost 5 bases and 2 bases, there was a span of 13 bases. Germline V gene lookup returns CDR1 SEHNR and CDR2 FQNEAQ (reference sequence). The CDR3 spans 14 residues.

This clonotype appeared a few times. V and J are TRBV6-5 and TRBJ2-6, with D possibly being TRBD1 (5 bases). The V end lost 5 bases, the J end lost 1 base, and 12 bases lay between the germline ends. The length of the CDR3 is 16 residues. Per the germline V gene, CDR1 is MNHEY and CDR2 is SVGAGI. In DNA form, the CDR3 reads TGTGCCAGCAGTGCAAAAAGGGGATCTGGGGCCAACGTCCTGACTTTC. Protein product: CASSAKRGSGANVLTF.

The gene calls are TRBV28 and TRBJ1-1; 8 positions agree with TRBD1. The V gene end was trimmed by 8 bases and the J gene end by 4 bases; junction bases not matched to a gene: 15. Germline CDR1 reads MDHEN; CDR2 reads SYDVKM. The CDR3 extends over 16 amino acids. Here the CDR3 reads CASGAYLTGTGTEAFF. DNA of the CDR3: TGTGCCAGCGGGGCCTACCTCACCGGGACAGGCACTGAAGCTTTCTTT. The complete variable domain, with remaining parts taken from reference TRBV28 and TRBJ1-1, reads DVKVTQSSRYLVKRTGEKVFLECVQDMDHENMFWYRQDPGLGLRLIYFSYDVKMKEKGDIPEGYSVSREKKERFSLILESASTNQTSMYLCASGAYLTGTGTEAFFGQGTRLTVV.

The chain links TRBV13 to TRBJ1-2; 9 bases line up with TRBD1. The CDR3 sequence is 15 residues long. Trimming removed 5 bases from V and 5 bases from J; junction bases left unmatched: 9. Germline lookup yields CDR1 PRHDT and CDR2 FYEKMQ (reference sequence). The CDR3 DNA reads TGTGCCAGCAGCCGGACCGACAGGGGGGGATATGGCTACACCTTC. Translation: CASSRTDRGGYGYTF.

The chain couples TRBV11-2 to TRBJ1-2, with D hard to call. Trimming pared 5 bases from V and 4 bases from J, leaving 14 bases between. The CDR3 totals 14 residues. The germline gives CDR1 SGHAT, CDR2 FQNNGV. CDR3 DNA: TGTGCCAGCAGCCTCCAGCGGGCTACCTATGGCTACACCTTC. Its translation is CASSLQRATYGYTF.

V usage is TRBV5-4 and J usage is TRBJ2-1; the match to TRBD1 covers 10 bases. V lost 0 bases and J lost 6; bases outside the gene matches: 3. In germline, CDR1 is SGHNT, CDR2 YYREEE (reference sequence). There are 15 residues in the CDR3. CDR3 coding DNA: TGTGCCAGCAGCTTGGGGGGACAGGGGATCAATGAGCAGTTCTTC. Protein product: CASSLGGQGINEQFF.

This clonotype was counted between two and nine times. The CDR3 nucleotides read TGTGCCAGTAGCGGGAGCACAGATACGCAGTATTTT. It codes for CASSGSTDTQYF. The V and J genes are TRBV7-8 and TRBJ2-3; 7 nucleotides agree with TRBD2. V lost 9 bases, J lost 0 bases, and 0 bases stayed unmatched. CDR1 and CDR2 from the germline V gene are SGHVS and FQNEAQ. The CDR3 extends over 12 amino acids.

The chain combines TRBV27 with TRBJ1-5; tentatively, D is TRBD1 (5 bases). From germline, CDR1 is MNHEY and CDR2 SMNVEV (reference sequence). The CDR3 consists of 16 residues. V shed 0 bases and J shed 0 bases, with 9 bases lying between them. Written as DNA, the CDR3 is TGTGCCAGCAGTTTATCGCCAGGGCCTAGCAATCAGCCCCAGCATTTT. It specifies CASSLSPGPSNQPQHF.

The J gene is TRBJ2-7, the V gene TRBV28; no reliable D call. Trimming cost V 4 bases and J 6 bases, with 13 bases left between them. Germline CDR1 is MDHEN and CDR2 is SYDVKM. The CDR3 sequence is 13 residues long. CDR3 region: CASSSSFGSEQYF. Written as DNA, the CDR3 is TGTGCCAGCAGTTCCTCCTTTGGTAGCGAGCAGTACTTC.

This clonotype has more than one count but fewer than ten. The chain joins TRBV29-1 to TRBJ2-3; tentatively, D is TRBD2 (5 bases). The CDR3 is made up of 14 amino acids. Germline loops: CDR1 SQVTM, CDR2 ANQGSEA. The ends were cut back, 4 bases at V and 2 bases at J, with 13 bases in the middle. Here the CDR3 DNA reads TGCAGCGTTGGTGTAGCGACAACCACAGATACGCAGTATTTT. It codes for CSVGVATTTDTQYF.

The chain recombines TRBV27 with TRBJ1-2, with 12 bases fitting TRBD1. This CDR3 region has 16 residues. Germline V gives CDR1 MNHEY, CDR2 SMNVEV (reference sequence). J was trimmed by 4 bases and V by 3 bases; bases with no gene match: 6. The CDR3 is CASSFTGTGGIYGYTF. In DNA, the CDR3 is TGTGCCAGCAGTTTCACCGGGACAGGGGGCATCTATGGCTACACCTTC.

V usage is TRBV7-9 and J usage is TRBJ1-2; no clear D gene. The CDR3 is made up of 15 amino acids. Germline V gene sequence: CDR1 SEHNR, CDR2 FQNEAQ (reference sequence). Trimming shortened V by 0 bases and J by 3 bases, and 11 bases separated the two germline ends. The DNA for the CDR3 is TGTGCCAGCAGCTTAGCAGGCAGGACCCACTATGGCTACACCTTC. This sequence encodes CASSLAGRTHYGYTF.